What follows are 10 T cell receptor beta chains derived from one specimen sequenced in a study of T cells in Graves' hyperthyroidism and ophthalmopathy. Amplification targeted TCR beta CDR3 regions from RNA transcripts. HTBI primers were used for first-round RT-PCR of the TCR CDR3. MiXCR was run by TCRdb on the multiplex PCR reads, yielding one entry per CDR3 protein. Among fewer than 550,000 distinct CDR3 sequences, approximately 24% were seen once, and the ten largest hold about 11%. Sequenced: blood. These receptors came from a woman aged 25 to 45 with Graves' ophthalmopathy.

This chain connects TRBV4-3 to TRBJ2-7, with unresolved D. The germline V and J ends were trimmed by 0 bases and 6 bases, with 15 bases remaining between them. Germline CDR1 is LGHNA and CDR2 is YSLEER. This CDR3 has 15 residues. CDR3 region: CASSQEFRYQLEQYF. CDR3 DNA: TGCGCCAGCAGCCAAGAATTCCGATACCAACTCGAGCAGTACTTC.

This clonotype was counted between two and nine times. CDR3: CAISTDRGKLTYEQYF. CDR3 nucleotides: TGTGCCATCAGTACGGACAGGGGAAAGTTGACCTACGAGCAGTACTTC. This chain connects TRBV10-3 to TRBJ2-7, with 9 positions matching TRBD1. CDR1 and CDR2 from the germline V gene are ENHRY and SYGVKD. The CDR3 totals 16 residues. The J segment lost 2 bases and the V segment lost 5 bases, leaving 10 bases of the junction unmatched.

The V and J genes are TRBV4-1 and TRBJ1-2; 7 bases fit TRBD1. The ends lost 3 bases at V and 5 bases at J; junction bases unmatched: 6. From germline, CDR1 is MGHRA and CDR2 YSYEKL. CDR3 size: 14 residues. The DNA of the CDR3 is TGCGCCAGCAGCCAGGGGACAGTACTTTATGGCTACACCTTC. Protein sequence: CASSQGTVLYGYTF.

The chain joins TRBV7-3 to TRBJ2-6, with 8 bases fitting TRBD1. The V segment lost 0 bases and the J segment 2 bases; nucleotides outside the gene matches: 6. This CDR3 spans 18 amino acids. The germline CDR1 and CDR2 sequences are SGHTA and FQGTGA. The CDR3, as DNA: TGTGCCAGCAGCTTAACACCGGGACAGGCCACTGGGGCCAACGTCCTGACTTTC. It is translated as CASSLTPGQATGANVLTF.

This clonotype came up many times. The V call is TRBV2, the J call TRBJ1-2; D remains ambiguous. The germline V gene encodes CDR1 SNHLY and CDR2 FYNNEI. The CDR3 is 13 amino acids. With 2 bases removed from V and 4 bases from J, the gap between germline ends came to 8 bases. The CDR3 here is CASSETSPYGYTF. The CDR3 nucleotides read TGTGCCAGCAGTGAAACAAGCCCCTATGGCTACACCTTC.

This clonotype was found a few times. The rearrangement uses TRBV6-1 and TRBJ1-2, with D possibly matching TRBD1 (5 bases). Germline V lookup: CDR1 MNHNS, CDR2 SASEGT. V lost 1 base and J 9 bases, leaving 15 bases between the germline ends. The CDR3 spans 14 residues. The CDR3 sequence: CASSEERGMGSYTF. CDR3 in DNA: TGTGCCAGCAGTGAAGAGCGGGGGATGGGGAGCTACACCTTC.

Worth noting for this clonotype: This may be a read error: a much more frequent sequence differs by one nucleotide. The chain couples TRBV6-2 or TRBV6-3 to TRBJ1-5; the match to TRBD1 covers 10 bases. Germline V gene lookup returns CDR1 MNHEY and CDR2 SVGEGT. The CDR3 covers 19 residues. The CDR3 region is CTSRSDRGLLEGSNQPQHF. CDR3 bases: TGTACCAGCAGGAGTGACAGGGGGCTTCTAGAGGGTAGCAATCAGCCCCAGCATTTT.

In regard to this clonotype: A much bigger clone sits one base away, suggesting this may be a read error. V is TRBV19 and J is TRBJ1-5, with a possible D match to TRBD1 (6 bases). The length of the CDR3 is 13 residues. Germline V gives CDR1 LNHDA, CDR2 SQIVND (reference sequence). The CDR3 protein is CASSIQDSQSQHF. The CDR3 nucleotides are TGTGCCAGTAGTATTCAGGACAGTCAGTCCCAGCATTTT.

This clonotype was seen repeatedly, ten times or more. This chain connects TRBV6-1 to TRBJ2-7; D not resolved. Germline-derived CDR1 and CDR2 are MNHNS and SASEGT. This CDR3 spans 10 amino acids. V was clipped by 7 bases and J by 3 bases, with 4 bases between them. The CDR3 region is CASMDYEQYF. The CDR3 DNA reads TGTGCCAGCATGGACTACGAGCAGTACTTC.

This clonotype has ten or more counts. The DNA of the CDR3 is TGTGCCAGCAGCTCCGGGACAGGGCATCAGCCCCAGCATTTT. It is translated as CASSSGTGHQPQHF. This sequence joins TRBV28 and TRBJ1-5, with 9 bases that match TRBD1. This CDR3 has 14 amino acids. Germline V CDR1 and CDR2: MDHEN, SYDVKM. The V segment lost 6 bases and the J segment 5 bases; nucleotides outside the gene matches: 5.